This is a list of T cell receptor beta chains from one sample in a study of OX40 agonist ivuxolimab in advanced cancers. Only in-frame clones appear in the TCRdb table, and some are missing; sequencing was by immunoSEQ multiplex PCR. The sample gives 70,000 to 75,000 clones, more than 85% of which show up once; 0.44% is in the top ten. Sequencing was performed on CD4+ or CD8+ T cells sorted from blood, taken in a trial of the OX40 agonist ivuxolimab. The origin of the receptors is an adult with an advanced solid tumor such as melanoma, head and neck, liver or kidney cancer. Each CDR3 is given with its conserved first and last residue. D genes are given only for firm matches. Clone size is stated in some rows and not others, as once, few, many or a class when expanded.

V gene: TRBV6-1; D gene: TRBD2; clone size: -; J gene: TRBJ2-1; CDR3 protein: CASSTGTSGGIEQFF; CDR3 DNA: TGTGCCAGCAGTACCGGGACTAGCGGGGGCATAGAGCAGTTCTTC
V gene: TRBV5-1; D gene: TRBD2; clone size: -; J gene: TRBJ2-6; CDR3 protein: CASSPGGGAGANVLTF; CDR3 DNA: TGCGCCAGCAGCCCCGGGGGGGGTGCTGGGGCCAACGTCCTGACTTTC
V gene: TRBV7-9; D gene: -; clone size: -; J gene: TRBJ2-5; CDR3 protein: CASSLIGGLKTQYF; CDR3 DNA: TGTGCCAGCAGCTTAATAGGGGGATTGAAGACCCAGTACTTC
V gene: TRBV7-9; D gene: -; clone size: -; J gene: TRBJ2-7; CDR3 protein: CASSFMGGTSSYEQYF; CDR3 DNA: TGTGCCAGCAGCTTCATGGGTGGGACAAGTTCCTACGAGCAGTACTTC
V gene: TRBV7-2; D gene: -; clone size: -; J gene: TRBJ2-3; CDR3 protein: CASSSPPGVGDIPDTQYF; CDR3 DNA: TGTGCCAGCAGCTCACCCCCGGGTGTAGGGGACATCCCAGATACGCAGTATTTT
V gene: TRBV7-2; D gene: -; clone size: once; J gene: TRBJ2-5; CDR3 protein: CASSDRSAQYF; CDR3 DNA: TGTGCCAGCAGCGACCGGTCCGCCCAGTACTTC
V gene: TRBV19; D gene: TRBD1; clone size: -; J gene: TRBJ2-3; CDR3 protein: CASSVQGLPSKNTQYF; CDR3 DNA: TGTGCCAGTAGTGTACAGGGGTTACCATCAAAGAATACGCAGTATTTT
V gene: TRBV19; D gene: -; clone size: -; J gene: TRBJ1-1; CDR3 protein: CASISKLATEAFF; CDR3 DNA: TGTGCCAGTATCTCTAAGCTTGCCACTGAAGCTTTCTTT
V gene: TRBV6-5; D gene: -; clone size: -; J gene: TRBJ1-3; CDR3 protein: CASSPRGLDGNTIYF; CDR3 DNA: TGTGCCAGCAGTCCGCGGGGGCTGGATGGAAACACCATATATTTT
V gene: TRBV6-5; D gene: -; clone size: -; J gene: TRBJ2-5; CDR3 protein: CASSYSELVETQYF; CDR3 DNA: TGTGCCAGCAGTTACTCCGAATTGGTGGAGACCCAGTACTTC
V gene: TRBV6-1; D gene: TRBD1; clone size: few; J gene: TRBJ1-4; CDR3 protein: CASTRGQGSEKLFF; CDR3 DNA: TGTGCCAGCACCCGGGGACAGGGCAGTGAAAAACTGTTTTTT
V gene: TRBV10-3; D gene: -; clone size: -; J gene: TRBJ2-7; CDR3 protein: CAIREGGTYEQYF; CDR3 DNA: TGTGCCATCAGGGAGGGCGGCACCTACGAGCAGTACTTC
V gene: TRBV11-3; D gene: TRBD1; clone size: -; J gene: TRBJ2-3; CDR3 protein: CASSEGPRQGADTQYF; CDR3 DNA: TGTGCCAGCAGCGAAGGCCCGAGACAGGGGGCAGATACGCAGTATTTT
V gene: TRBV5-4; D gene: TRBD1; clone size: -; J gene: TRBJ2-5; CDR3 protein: CASNAPGQGAGKTQYF; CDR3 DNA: TGTGCCAGCAACGCGCCGGGACAGGGGGCTGGAAAGACCCAGTACTTC
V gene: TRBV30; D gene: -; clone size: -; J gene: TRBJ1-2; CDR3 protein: CAWSAGAFYGYTF; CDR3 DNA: TGTGCCTGGAGTGCAGGGGCGTTCTATGGCTACACCTTC
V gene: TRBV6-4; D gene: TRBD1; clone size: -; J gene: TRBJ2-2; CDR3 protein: CASSADRATGELFF; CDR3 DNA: TGTGCCAGCAGTGCGGACAGGGCCACCGGGGAGCTGTTTTTT
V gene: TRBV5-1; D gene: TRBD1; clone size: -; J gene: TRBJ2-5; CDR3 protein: CASSTGQGMLRETQYF; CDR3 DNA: TGCGCCAGCAGCACGGGACAGGGGATGTTACGAGAGACCCAGTACTTC
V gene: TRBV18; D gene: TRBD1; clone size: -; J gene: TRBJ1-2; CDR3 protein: CASSPGQSFYGYTF; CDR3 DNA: TGTGCCAGCTCACCGGGACAGTCCTTTTATGGCTACACCTTC
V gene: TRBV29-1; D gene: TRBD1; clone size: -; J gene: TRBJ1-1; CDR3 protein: CSVEAARAGGTEAFF; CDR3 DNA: TGCAGCGTTGAAGCGGCCCGGGCAGGGGGCACTGAAGCTTTCTTT
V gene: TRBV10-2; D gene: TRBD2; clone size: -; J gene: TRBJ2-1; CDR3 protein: CASSERLAGASEQFF; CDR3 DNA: TGCGCCAGCAGTGAACGGCTAGCGGGAGCAAGTGAGCAGTTCTTC
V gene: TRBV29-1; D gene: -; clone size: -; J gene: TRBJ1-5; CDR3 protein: CSVNTGTANQPQHF; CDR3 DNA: TGCAGCGTTAACACAGGGACGGCAAATCAGCCCCAGCATTTT
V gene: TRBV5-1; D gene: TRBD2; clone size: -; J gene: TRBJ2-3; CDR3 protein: CASSPDSGNTDTQYF; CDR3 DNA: TGCGCCAGCAGCCCTGATAGCGGGAACACAGATACGCAGTATTTT
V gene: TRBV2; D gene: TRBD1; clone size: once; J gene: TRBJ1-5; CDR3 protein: CASKGQSGNQPQHF; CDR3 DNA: TGTGCCAGCAAGGGACAGTCAGGCAATCAGCCCCAGCATTTT
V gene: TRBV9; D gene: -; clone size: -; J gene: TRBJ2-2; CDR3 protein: CASSPRGDTGELFF; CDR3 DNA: TGTGCCAGCAGCCCCCGAGGGGACACCGGGGAGCTGTTTTTT
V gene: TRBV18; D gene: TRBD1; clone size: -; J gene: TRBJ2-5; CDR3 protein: CASSLGQQETQYF; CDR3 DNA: TGTGCCAGCTCCCTGGGACAGCAAGAGACCCAGTACTTC
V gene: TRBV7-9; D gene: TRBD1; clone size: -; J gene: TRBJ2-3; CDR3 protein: CASSLDRGRLSDTQYF; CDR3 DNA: TGTGCCAGCAGCCTGGACAGGGGTCGCCTTTCAGATACGCAGTATTTT
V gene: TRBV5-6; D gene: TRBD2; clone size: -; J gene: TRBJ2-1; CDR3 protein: CASSFWRGATGPNEQFF; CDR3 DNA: TGTGCCAGCAGCTTTTGGCGGGGGGCGACAGGACCCAATGAGCAGTTCTTC
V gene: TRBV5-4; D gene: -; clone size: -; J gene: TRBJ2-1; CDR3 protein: CASSIDVYNEQFF; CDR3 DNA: TGTGCCAGCAGCATCGATGTTTACAATGAGCAGTTCTTC
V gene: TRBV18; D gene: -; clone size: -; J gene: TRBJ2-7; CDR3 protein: CASSPQDISYEQYF; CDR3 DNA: TGTGCCAGCTCACCCCAGGATATCTCCTACGAGCAGTACTTC
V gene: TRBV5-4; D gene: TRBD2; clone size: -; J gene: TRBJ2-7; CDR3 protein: CASSFGSSGGEQYF; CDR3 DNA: TGTGCCAGCAGCTTCGGCTCTAGCGGAGGCGAGCAGTACTTC
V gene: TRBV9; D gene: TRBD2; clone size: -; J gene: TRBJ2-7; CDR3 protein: CASSPRLASSYEQYF; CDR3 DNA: TGTGCCAGCAGCCCGCGACTAGCTAGTTCCTACGAGCAGTACTTC
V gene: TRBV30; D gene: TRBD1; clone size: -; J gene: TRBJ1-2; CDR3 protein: CAWSVGTGGAYGYTF; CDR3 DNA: TGTGCCTGGAGTGTTGGAACAGGGGGCGCCTATGGCTACACCTTC
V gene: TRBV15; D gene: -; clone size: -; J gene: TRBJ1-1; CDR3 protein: CATSRDKPNTEAFF; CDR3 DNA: TGTGCCACCAGCAGAGACAAACCAAACACTGAAGCTTTCTTT
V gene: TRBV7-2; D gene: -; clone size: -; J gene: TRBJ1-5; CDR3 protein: CASSLAGQGSNQPQHF; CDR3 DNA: TGTGCCAGCAGCTTAGCTGGGCAGGGGAGCAATCAGCCCCAGCATTTT
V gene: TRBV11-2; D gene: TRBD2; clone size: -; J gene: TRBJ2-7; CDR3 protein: CASSPRETSGRLGYEQYF; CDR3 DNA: TGTGCCAGCAGCCCACGGGAAACTAGCGGGAGACTAGGCTACGAGCAGTACTTC
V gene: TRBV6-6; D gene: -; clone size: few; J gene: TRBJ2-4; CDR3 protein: CASRSRAKNIQYF; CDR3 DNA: TGTGCCAGCAGATCCCGAGCCAAAAACATTCAGTACTTC
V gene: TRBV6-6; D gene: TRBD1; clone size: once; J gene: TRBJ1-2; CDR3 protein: CASLGGQGRGYTF; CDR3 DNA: TGTGCCAGCCTAGGGGGACAGGGACGCGGCTACACCTTC
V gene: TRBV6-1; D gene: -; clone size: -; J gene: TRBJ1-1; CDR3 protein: CASSEGQGLYTEAFF; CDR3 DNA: TGTGCCAGCAGTGAAGGTCAGGGCCTTTACACTGAAGCTTTCTTT
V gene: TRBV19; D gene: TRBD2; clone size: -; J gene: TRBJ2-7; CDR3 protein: CASSIFASGSSESYEQYF; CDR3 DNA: TGTGCCAGTAGTATTTTTGCAAGCGGGAGTTCCGAGAGCTACGAGCAGTACTTC
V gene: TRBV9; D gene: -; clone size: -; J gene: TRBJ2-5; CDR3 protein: CASSAHLPGETQYF; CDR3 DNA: TGTGCCAGCAGCGCACACCTTCCTGGGGAGACCCAGTACTTC
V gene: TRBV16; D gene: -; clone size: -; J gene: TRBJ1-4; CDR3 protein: CASSQYAGGSANEKLFF; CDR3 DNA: TGTGCCAGCAGCCAATATGCGGGGGGCTCGGCTAATGAAAAACTGTTTTTT
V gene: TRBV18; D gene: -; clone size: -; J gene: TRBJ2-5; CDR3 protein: CASSPPRGRVFETQYF; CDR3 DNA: TGTGCCAGCTCACCACCTCGGGGCAGGGTATTTGAGACCCAGTACTTC
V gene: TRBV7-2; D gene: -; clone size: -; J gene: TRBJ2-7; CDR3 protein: CASSINSAYSSYEQYF; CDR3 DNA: TGTGCCAGCAGCATAAACTCCGCTTACAGCTCCTACGAGCAGTACTTC
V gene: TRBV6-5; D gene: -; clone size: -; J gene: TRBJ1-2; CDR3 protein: CASSSPGSTNYGYTF; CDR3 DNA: TGTGCCAGCAGTTCCCCCGGAAGTACTAACTATGGCTACACCTTC
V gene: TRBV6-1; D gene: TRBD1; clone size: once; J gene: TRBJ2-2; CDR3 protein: CASSADRAAGELFF; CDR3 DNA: TGTGCCAGCAGTGCCGACAGGGCGGCCGGGGAGCTGTTTTTT
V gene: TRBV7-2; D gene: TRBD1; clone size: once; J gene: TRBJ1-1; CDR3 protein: CASSLTGMNTEAFF; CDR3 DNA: TGTGCCAGCAGCTTGACAGGGATGAACACTGAAGCTTTCTTT
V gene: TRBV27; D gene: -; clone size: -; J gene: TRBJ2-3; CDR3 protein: CASKGGSTQYF; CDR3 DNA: TGTGCCAGCAAGGGGGGGAGTACGCAGTATTTT
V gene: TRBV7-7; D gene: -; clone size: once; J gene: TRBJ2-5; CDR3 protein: CASSLGAVQETQYF; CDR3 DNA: TGTGCCAGCAGCTTAGGGGCGGTACAAGAGACCCAGTACTTC